The source of this T cell receptor (beta chain) is a study of CD8 T cells in Susac syndrome. The study, taken as a whole, reports: The study conceded that its TCR sequencing and HLA analysis involved relatively few individuals.

As concerns this clonotype: Its matching antigen is unknown.

CDR3 length: 18 amino acids. Germline CDR1 MNHEY, CDR2 SMNVEV (reference sequence). V shed 6 bases and J shed 0 bases, with 23 bases lying between them. In blood CD8+ and CD4+ T cells, TCR beta underwent sequencing. TEMRA cells were enriched by FACS, while CD8+ and CD4+ T cells were obtained through a negative isolation that was performed magnetically. Reverse transcription of about 0.45 to 1 ug RNA was performed with random hexamers. TCR beta CDR3 was amplified by immunoSEQ multiplex PCR. This amplification extended across 54 Vbeta and 13 Jbeta segments. A single record per CDR3 protein comes from TCRdb applying MiXCR to the immunoSEQ multiplex PCR reads. The data show 150,000 to 250,000 distinct CDR3 sequences, over 90% seen once.

Sample: CD4+ T cells from PBMCs. The receptor comes from a human donor with multiple sclerosis. The rearrangement joins TRBV27 to TRBJ1-1; D is perhaps TRBD1 (5 bases). CDR3 DNA sequence: TGTGCCAGCAGCCTTCTTCCACAGGCAATACACATGAACACTGAAGCTTTCTTT. Its translation: CASSLLPQAIHMNTEAFF.